These 21 T cell receptor beta chains share one sample of origin, sequenced in a study of blood T cells in healthy people across ages. The use of a sample-barcoded 5' primer and a J-beta primer mix characterized a second PCR of roughly 7 to 12 cycles. One entry per CDR3 protein, called by TCRdb with MiXCR from the 5' RACE reads. The profile covers about a million distinct CDR3 sequences, with 35% to 40% appearing a single time and 13% taken by the ten largest. The sequencing input was blood. All receptors come from a man aged 18 to 29 in good health.

This chain uses TRBV28 with TRBJ1-1, with D tentatively TRBD1 (5 bases). Germline CDR1 reads MDHEN; CDR2 reads SYDVKM. CDR3 length: 15 residues. Between the trimmed V and J ends, which lost 9 bases and 4 bases, there was a span of 21 bases. CDR3 residues: CASIGDGTLGTEAFF. The DNA for the CDR3 is TGTGCCAGTATTGGGGACGGGACTCTGGGCACTGAAGCTTTCTTT.

The chain recombines TRBV12-3 or TRBV12-4 with TRBJ1-3; D possibly corresponds to TRBD1 (5 bases). V gave up 3 bases and J gave up 0 bases, with 9 bases separating them. The CDR3 runs 15 residues. CDR3 residues: CASSFGAYSGNTIYF. In DNA form, the CDR3 reads TGTGCCAGCAGTTTCGGGGCCTACTCTGGAAACACCATATATTTT.

The chain carries TRBV7-9 and TRBJ1-1, with D unresolved. CDR1 and CDR2 (germline): SEHNR, FQNEAQ (reference sequence). This CDR3 is 12 amino acids long. Trimming removed 1 base from V and 9 bases from J, with 9 bases in between. This CDR3 reads CASSLDFGKAFF. The CDR3 DNA reads as TGTGCCAGCAGCTTAGATTTCGGGAAAGCTTTCTTT.

This clonotype was detected only a few times. The V and J genes are TRBV20-1 and TRBJ1-5; 10 bases are shared with TRBD1. Germline CDR1 and CDR2: DFQATT and SNEGSKA (reference sequence). V shed 3 bases, J shed 3 bases, and the junction held 11 bases outside the gene matches. The CDR3 is 17 residues long. The CDR3, as DNA: TGCAGTGCTAGGCCCATAGACAGGGGGCGAGTCAATCAGCCCCAGCATTTT. This translates into CSARPIDRGRVNQPQHF.

This clonotype was counted between two and nine times. The chain couples TRBV20-1 to TRBJ2-7; possibly TRBD1 or TRBD2 for D (5 bases each). Trimming removed 3 bases from V and 5 bases from J, with 11 bases in between. Germline values: CDR1 DFQATT, CDR2 SNEGSKA (reference sequence). The CDR3 sequence is 12 residues long. CDR3 in amino acids: CSASVRGDEQYF. DNA for the CDR3: TGCAGTGCTAGTGTGAGAGGGGACGAGCAGTACTTC.

V and J are TRBV4-3 and TRBJ2-2; no firm D call. The CDR3 runs to 15 residues. Trimming pared 6 bases from V and 0 bases from J, leaving 11 bases between. CDR1 and CDR2 from the germline V gene are LGHNA and YSLEER. The CDR3 reads CASRAQTTNTGELFF. For the CDR3, the DNA is TGCGCCAGCAGGGCCCAGACCACGAACACCGGGGAGCTGTTTTTT.

The chain combines TRBV6-2 or TRBV6-3 with TRBJ2-6, with D unclear. The CDR3 has 14 amino acids. V shed 5 bases and J shed 2 bases, with 7 bases lying between them. Looked up from germline, CDR1 is MNHEY and CDR2 is SVGEGT. The CDR3 DNA reads TGTGCCAGCAGTGCCCGTGCTGGGGCCAACGTCCTGACTTTC. Protein: CASSARAGANVLTF.

J is TRBJ2-1 and V is TRBV2; a possible D gene is TRBD1 (6 bases). The V gene lost 8 bases and the J gene lost 0 bases, with 17 bases spanning the gap. There are 16 residues in the CDR3. Germline V gene sequence: CDR1 SNHLY, CDR2 FYNNEI. The CDR3 spells CASGTDRRSSYNEQFF. In DNA, the CDR3 is TGTGCCAGCGGCACTGACAGGCGGAGCTCCTACAATGAGCAGTTCTTC.

The chain carries TRBV28 and TRBJ2-1, with 9 nucleotides matching TRBD1. Germline values: CDR1 MDHEN, CDR2 SYDVKM. The V segment lost 10 bases and the J segment 2 bases; nucleotides outside the gene matches: 6. The CDR3 is 14 amino acids. The CDR3 region has the DNA TGTGCCACCCCGAGACAGGGGGCCTACAATGAGCAGTTCTTC. It encodes CATPRQGAYNEQFF.

This clonotype was counted a few times. The chain is built from TRBV7-9 and TRBJ2-3, with TRBD1 matching 9 bases. The V gene's germline CDR1 is SEHNR and CDR2 FQNEAQ (reference sequence). The CDR3 is 16 residues long. V lost 5 bases to trimming and J lost 6 bases; unmatched junction nucleotides: 12. For the CDR3, the DNA is TGTGCCAGCAGCGCGGCCTCGGGACAGGGAAAGGATACGCAGTATTTT. Protein: CASSAASGQGKDTQYF.

The gene calls are TRBV10-3 and TRBJ2-2; 11 nucleotides align to TRBD2. Germline-derived CDR1 and CDR2 are ENHRY and SYGVKD. There are 17 residues in the CDR3. Trimming took 5 bases from V and 5 from J; bases not matched to a gene: 10. As DNA, the CDR3 is TGTGCCATCAGTCCACCAGGACTAGCGGGCGGTACCGGGGAGCTGTTTTTT. This sequence encodes CAISPPGLAGGTGELFF.

This chain links TRBV27 with TRBJ1-2; 9 bases line up with TRBD1. After removal of 6 bases from V and 8 bases from J, the junction contained 7 bases not matched to a gene. Looked up from germline, CDR1 is MNHEY and CDR2 is SMNVEV (reference sequence). The CDR3 contains 13 residues. DNA of the CDR3: TGTGCCAGCAGCCGAACAGGGGGCGCAGGCTACACCTTC. Amino acid sequence: CASSRTGGAGYTF.

The chain joins TRBV7-9 to TRBJ1-1, with D possibly TRBD1 on 6 matching bases. V shed 5 bases and J shed 7 bases, with 14 bases lying between them. CDR1 and CDR2 (germline): SEHNR, FQNEAQ (reference sequence). CDR3 length equals 13 residues. CDR3 nucleotides: TGTGCCAGCAGCCCGGTAGGGGGGGGTGAAGCTTTCTTT. Amino acid sequence: CASSPVGGGEAFF. The whole variable domain, filled in from reference TRBV7-9 and TRBJ1-1, reads DTGVSQNPRHKITKRGQNVTFRCDPISEHNRLYWYRQTLGQGPEFLTYFQNEAQLEKSRLLSDRFSAERPKGSFSTLEIQRTEQGDSAMYLCASSPVGGGEAFFGQGTRLTVV.

This clonotype was seen a few times. The chain joins TRBV5-1 to TRBJ2-1; TRBD2 aligns across 8 bases. The J call is in doubt because the DNA end fits TRBJ2-7 better. CDR1 and CDR2 from the germline V gene are SGHRS and YFSETQ. This CDR3 has 15 residues. This CDR3 is CASSFGGESYNEQYF. CDR3 DNA: TGCGCCAGCAGCTTCGGGGGGGAGTCCTACAATGAGCAGTACTTC.

In the case of this clonotype: An end of the junction does not agree with germline; a read error may underlie this. The chain employs TRBV12-3 or TRBV12-4 and TRBJ1-2; TRBD1 aligns across 7 bases. This CDR3 contains 13 residues. The CDR3 DNA reads TGTGCCAGCACCTTGGGACAGAACTGTGGCTACACCTTC. Protein: CASTLGQNCGYTF.

This clonotype was counted between two and nine times. This chain joins TRBV7-2 and TRBJ2-4, with D unresolved. CDR3 length: 14 residues. V gave up 3 bases and J gave up 5 bases, with 11 bases separating them. Germline CDR1 and CDR2: SGHTA and FQGNSA. CDR3 in amino acids: CASSFLGQQNIQYF. The CDR3 region has the DNA TGTGCCAGCAGCTTCTTAGGTCAGCAAAACATTCAGTACTTC.

The V and J genes are TRBV5-1 and TRBJ1-2; D gene ambiguous. The CDR3 has 14 amino acids. Per germline, CDR1 SGHRS and CDR2 YFSETQ. The ends were cut back, 0 bases at V and 3 bases at J, with 9 bases in the middle. CDR3 DNA: TGCGCCAGCAGCTTGGAGGTTGTGGACTATGGCTACACCTTC. This translates into CASSLEVVDYGYTF.

This clonotype was seen a single time. Compared with germline, one end of the junction differs, possibly owing to a read error. The chain employs TRBV20-1 and TRBJ2-3, with D perhaps matching TRBD1 (6 bases). The V gene's germline CDR1 is DFQATT and CDR2 SNEGSKA (reference sequence). The CDR3 totals 17 residues. The CDR3, as DNA: TGCAGTGCTAGAGAACGGTATCGGGGACACTTCACAAATACGCAGTATTTT. It specifies CSARERYRGHFTNTQYF.

The chain is built from TRBV7-8 and TRBJ2-4; TRBD1 matches 7 bases. CDR1 is SGHVS and CDR2 is FQNEAQ in the germline V gene. V lost 10 bases and J lost 0; bases outside the gene matches: 12. The CDR3 runs to 16 residues. The CDR3: CATQTGQDLAKNIQYF. CDR3 bases: TGTGCCACCCAGACCGGACAGGATCTAGCCAAAAACATTCAGTACTTC.

The rearrangement links TRBV18 to TRBJ1-2; D call uncertain. The CDR3 is 13 residues long. CDR1 KGHSH and CDR2 LQKENI come from the germline V gene. V gave up 3 bases and J gave up 7 bases, with 12 bases separating them. Here the CDR3 DNA reads TGTGCCAGCTCACCGGGGATTCGAGCTGGCTACACCTTC. Its protein product is CASSPGIRAGYTF.

This chain joins TRBV10-3 and TRBJ2-1; 8 nucleotides align to TRBD1. CDR1 is ENHRY, CDR2 SYGVKD, per germline. Unmatched junction bases numbered 6, after V lost 7 bases and J lost 1 base. CDR3 length: 15 amino acids. In nucleotides, the CDR3 is TGTGCCATCACCCCCGGACAGGGTTCCTACAATGAGCAGTTCTTC. Translation gives CAITPGQGSYNEQFF.